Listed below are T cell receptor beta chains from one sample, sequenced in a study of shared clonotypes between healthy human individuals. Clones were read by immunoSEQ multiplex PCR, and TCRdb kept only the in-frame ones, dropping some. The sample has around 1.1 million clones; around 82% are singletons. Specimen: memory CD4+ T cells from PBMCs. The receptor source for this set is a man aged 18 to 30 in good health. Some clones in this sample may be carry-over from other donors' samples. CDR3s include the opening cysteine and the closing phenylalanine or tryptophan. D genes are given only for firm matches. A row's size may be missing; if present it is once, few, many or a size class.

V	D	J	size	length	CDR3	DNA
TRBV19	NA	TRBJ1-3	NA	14	CASSKGRSGNTIYF	TGTGCCAGTAGTAAAGGGCGCTCTGGAAACACCATATATTTT
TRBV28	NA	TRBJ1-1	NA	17	CASSLWDLGKANTEAFF	TGTGCCAGCAGTTTATGGGATTTAGGTAAAGCGAACACTGAAGCTTTCTTT
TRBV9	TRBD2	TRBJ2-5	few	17	CASSGGTSGLPIQTQYF	TGTGCCAGCAGCGGCGGGACTAGCGGGCTCCCGATCCAGACCCAGTACTTC
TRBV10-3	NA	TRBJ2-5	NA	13	CAISRRDEETQYF	TGTGCCATCAGTCGCCGGGATGAAGAGACCCAGTACTTC
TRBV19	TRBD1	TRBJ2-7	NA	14	CASLSLQGGYEQYF	TGTGCCAGTCTATCTTTACAGGGGGGATACGAGCAGTACTTC
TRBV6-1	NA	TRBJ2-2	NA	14	CATTLGGGTGELFF	TGTGCCACCACCCTGGGGGGCGGCACCGGGGAGCTGTTTTTT
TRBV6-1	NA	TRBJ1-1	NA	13	CASTLMAAGEAFF	TGTGCCAGCACTCTCATGGCCGCGGGGGAAGCTTTCTTT
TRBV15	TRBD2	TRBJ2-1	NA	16	CATSRASGRVYNEQFF	TGTGCCACCAGCAGAGCTAGCGGGAGGGTGTACAATGAGCAGTTCTTC
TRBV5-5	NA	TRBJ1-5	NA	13	CASSADRDQPQHF	TGTGCCAGCAGCGCGGACAGAGATCAGCCCCAGCATTTT
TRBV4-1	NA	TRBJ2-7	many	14	CASSPRQTSYEQYF	TGCGCCAGCAGCCCGCGACAGACCAGCTACGAGCAGTACTTC
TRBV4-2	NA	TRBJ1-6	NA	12	CASSHVRSPLHF	TGTGCCAGCAGCCATGTCCGGTCACCCCTCCACTTT
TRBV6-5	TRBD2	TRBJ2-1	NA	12	CASSNLAGLEFF	TGTGCCAGCAGTAATCTAGCGGGACTGGAGTTCTTC
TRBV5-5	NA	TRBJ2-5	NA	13	CASSLGASETQYF	TGTGCCAGCAGCTTGGGCGCGTCGGAGACCCAGTACTTC
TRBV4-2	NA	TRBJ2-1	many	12	CASSQVFSEQFF	TGTGCCAGCAGCCAAGTGTTTTCTGAGCAGTTCTTC
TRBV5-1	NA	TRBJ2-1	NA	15	CASTGTDSSYNEQFF	TGCGCCAGCACCGGGACCGACAGCTCCTACAATGAGCAGTTCTTC
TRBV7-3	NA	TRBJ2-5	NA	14	CASSLGGSQETQYF	TGTGCCAGCAGCTTGGGCGGGTCGCAAGAGACCCAGTACTTC
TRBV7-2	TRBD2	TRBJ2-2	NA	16	CASRSLAGVSTGELFF	TGTGCCAGCAGGAGCCTAGCGGGAGTTTCCACCGGGGAGCTGTTTTTT
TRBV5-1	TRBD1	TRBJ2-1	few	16	CASSREGDSLYNEQFF	TGCGCCAGCAGTCGTGAGGGGGACAGCCTCTACAATGAGCAGTTCTTC
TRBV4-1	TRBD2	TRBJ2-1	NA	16	CASSQAPRTRTNEQFF	TGCGCCAGCAGCCAAGCGCCGCGGACTAGGACCAATGAGCAGTTCTTC
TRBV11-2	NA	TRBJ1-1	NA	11	CASSAFTEAFF	TGTGCCAGCAGCGCCTTCACTGAAGCTTTCTTT
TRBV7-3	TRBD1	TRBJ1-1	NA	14	CASSSDGTGVKAFF	TGTGCCAGCAGCTCTGACGGGACAGGGGTTAAAGCTTTCTTT
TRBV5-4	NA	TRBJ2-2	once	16	CASRIEGPSNTGELFF	TGTGCCAGCAGGATAGAGGGCCCCTCGAACACCGGGGAGCTGTTTTTT
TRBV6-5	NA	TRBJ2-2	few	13	CASSGTNTGELFF	TGTGCCAGCAGTGGCACGAACACCGGGGAGCTGTTTTTT
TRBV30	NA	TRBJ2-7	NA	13	CAWTGGGPGEQYF	TGTGCCTGGACCGGGGGAGGTCCGGGCGAGCAGTACTTC
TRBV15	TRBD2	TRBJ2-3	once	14	CATRTGGGADTQYF	TGTGCCACCCGTACGGGGGGGGGCGCAGATACGCAGTATTTT
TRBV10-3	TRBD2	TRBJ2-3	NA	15	CAIRRAGARTDTQYF	TGTGCCATCAGGAGGGCGGGAGCACGCACAGATACGCAGTATTTT
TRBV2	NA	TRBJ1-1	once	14	CASSATGRDTEAFF	TGTGCCAGCAGTGCGACCGGGCGCGACACTGAAGCTTTCTTT
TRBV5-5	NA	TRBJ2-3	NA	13	CASSSGPIDTQYF	TGTGCCAGCAGCTCAGGGCCGATAGATACGCAGTATTTT
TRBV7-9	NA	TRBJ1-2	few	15	CASSLWTDHNYGYTF	TGTGCCAGCAGCTTATGGACGGACCACAACTATGGCTACACCTTC
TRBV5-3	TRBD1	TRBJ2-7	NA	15	CASSLAGTGTNEQYF	TGTGCCAGCAGCTTGGCGGGGACAGGGACCAACGAGCAGTACTTC
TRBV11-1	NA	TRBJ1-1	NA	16	CASSRTLRDWNTEAFF	TGTGCCAGCAGCAGGACGTTACGGGACTGGAACACTGAAGCTTTCTTT
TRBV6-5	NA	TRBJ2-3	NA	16	CASSYSSGPPGDTQYF	TGTGCCAGCAGTTACTCGAGCGGCCCGCCAGGGGATACGCAGTATTTT
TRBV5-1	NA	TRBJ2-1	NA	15	CASSLRSATYNEQFF	TGCGCCAGCAGCTTGAGGAGCGCAACCTACAATGAGCAGTTCTTC
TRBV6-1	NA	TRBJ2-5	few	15	CASRARDGGAETQYF	TGTGCCAGCAGGGCCCGGGACGGCGGGGCAGAGACCCAGTACTTC
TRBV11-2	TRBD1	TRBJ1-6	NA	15	CASSPPTGVNSPLHF	TGTGCCAGCAGCCCCCCGACAGGGGTCAATTCACCCCTCCACTTT